This T cell receptor (beta chain) was observed in a study of tumor-infiltrating lymphocytes in localized non-small cell lung cancer. Study findings and constraints: Immunotypes IM1 and IM2 had similar TCR-derived T-cell fractions. Different pieces of the same tissue went to different assays, confounding technical variation with intratumor heterogeneity.

Points on this clone: Its antigen is currently unknown.

Trimming at V came to 0 bases and at J to 8 bases, leaving 3 bases not matched to a gene. Germline CDR1 and CDR2: MDHEN and SYDVKM. The CDR3 length is 14 residues. Some clones are missing from TCRdb's copy, which holds only in-frame ones; the method was immunoSEQ multiplex PCR. Of over 10,000 clones listed, approximately 85% are singletons. Sequenced input: uninvolved lung tissue not adjacent to the tumor. This clonotype originated in a human donor with non-small cell lung cancer. The V call is TRBV28, the J call TRBJ2-2; 7 bases map to TRBD1. For the CDR3, the DNA is TGTGCCAGCAGTTTATGGGCAGGGGGAGGGGAGCTGTTTTTT. Translation: CASSLWAGGGELFF. The full variable domain, completed using reference TRBV28 and TRBJ2-2, is DVKVTQSSRYLVKRTGEKVFLECVQDMDHENMFWYRQDPGLGLRLIYFSYDVKMKEKGDIPEGYSVSREKKERFSLILESASTNQTSMYLCASSLWAGGGELFFGEGSRLTVL.